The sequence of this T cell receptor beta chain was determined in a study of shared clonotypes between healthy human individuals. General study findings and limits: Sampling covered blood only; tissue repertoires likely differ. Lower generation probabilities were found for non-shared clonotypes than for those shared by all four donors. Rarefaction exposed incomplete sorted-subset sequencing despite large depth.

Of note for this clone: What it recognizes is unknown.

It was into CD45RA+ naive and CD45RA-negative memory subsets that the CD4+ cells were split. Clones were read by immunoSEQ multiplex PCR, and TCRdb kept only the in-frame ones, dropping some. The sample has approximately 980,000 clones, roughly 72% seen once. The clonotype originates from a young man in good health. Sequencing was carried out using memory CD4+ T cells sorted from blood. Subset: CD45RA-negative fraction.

CDR3 amino acids: CASTLAGRSGANVLTF. The CDR3 nucleotides are TGTGCCAGTACTTTAGCCGGTCGCTCTGGGGCCAACGTCCTGACTTTC. V is TRBV2 and J is TRBJ2-6; D gene uncertain. CDR3 length equals 16 residues. Germline assignment: CDR1 SNHLY and CDR2 FYNNEI. Trimming stripped 9 bases from V and 0 bases from J, with 15 bases between.